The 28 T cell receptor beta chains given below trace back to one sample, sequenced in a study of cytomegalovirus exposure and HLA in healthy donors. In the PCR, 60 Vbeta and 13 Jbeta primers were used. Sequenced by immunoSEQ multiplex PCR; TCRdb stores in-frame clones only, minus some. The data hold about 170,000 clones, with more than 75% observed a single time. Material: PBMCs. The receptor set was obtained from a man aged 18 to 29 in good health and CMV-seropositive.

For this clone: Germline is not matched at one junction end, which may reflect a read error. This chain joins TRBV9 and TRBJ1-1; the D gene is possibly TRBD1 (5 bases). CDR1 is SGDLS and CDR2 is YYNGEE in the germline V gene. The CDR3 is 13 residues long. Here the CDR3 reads CAGSVVREPEAFF. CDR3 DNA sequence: TGTGCCGGCAGCGTAGTCAGGGAACCTGAAGCTTTCTTT.

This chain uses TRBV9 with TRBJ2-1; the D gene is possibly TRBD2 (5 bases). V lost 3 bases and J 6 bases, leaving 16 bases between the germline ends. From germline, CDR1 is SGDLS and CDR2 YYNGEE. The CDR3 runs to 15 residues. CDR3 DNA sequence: TGTGCCAGCAGCGACAGCGGAGGAGCAAGCAATGAGCAGTTCTTC. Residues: CASSDSGGASNEQFF.

The CDR3 nucleotides are TGTGCCAGCAGTCAAAGAGGCAATCAGCCCCAGCATTTT. Translation: CASSQRGNQPQHF. The chain employs TRBV6-5 and TRBJ1-5; D not resolved. Germline CDR1 is MNHEY and CDR2 is SVGAGI. V dropped 5 bases and J dropped 2 bases, with 7 bases sitting between them. This CDR3 comprises 13 residues.

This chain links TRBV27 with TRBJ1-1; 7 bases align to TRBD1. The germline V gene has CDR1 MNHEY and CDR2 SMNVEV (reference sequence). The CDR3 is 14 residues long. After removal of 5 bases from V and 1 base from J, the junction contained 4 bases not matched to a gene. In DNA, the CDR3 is TGTGCCAGCAGTCTCGGACAGGAGAACACTGAAGCTTTCTTT. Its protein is CASSLGQENTEAFF.

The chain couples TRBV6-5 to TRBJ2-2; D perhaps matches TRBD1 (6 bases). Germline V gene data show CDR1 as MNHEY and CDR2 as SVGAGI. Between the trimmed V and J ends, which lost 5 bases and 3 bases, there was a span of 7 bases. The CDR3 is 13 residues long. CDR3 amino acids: CASSTGYTGELFF. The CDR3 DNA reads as TGTGCCAGCAGTACAGGGTACACCGGGGAGCTGTTTTTT.

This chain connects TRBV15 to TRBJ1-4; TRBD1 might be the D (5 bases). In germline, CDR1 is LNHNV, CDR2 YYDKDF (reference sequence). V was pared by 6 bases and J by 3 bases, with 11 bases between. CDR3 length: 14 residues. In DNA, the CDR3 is TGTGCCACCAGTCGCCAGGGATCTAATGAAAAACTGTTTTTT. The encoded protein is CATSRQGSNEKLFF.

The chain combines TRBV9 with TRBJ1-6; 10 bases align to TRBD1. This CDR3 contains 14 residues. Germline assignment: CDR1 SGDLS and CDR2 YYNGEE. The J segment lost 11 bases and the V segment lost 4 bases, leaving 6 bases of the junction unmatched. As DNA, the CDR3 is TGTGCCAGCAGCCCTTCGGGACAGGGGACACCCCTCCACTTT. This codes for CASSPSGQGTPLHF. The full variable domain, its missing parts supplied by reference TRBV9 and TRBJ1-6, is DSGVTQTPKHLITATGQRVTLRCSPRSGDLSVYWYQQSLDQGLQFLIQYYNGEERAKGNILERFSAQQFPDLHSELNLSSLELGDSALYFCASSPSGQGTPLHFGNGTRLTVT.

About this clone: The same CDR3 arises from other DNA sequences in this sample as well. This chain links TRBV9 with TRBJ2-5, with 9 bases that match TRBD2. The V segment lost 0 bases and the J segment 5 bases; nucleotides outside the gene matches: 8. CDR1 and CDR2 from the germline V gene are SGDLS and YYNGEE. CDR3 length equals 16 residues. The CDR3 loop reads CASSVGGGGAKETQYF. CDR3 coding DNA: TGTGCCAGCAGCGTAGGAGGCGGGGGGGCCAAGGAGACCCAGTACTTC. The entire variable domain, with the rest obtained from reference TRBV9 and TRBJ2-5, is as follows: DSGVTQTPKHLITATGQRVTLRCSPRSGDLSVYWYQQSLDQGLQFLIQYYNGEERAKGNILERFSAQQFPDLHSELNLSSLELGDSALYFCASSVGGGGAKETQYFGPGTRLLVL.

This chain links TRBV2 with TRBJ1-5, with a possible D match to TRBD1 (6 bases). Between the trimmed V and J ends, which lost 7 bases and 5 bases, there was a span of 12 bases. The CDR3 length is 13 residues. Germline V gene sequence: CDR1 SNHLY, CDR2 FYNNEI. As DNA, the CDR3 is TGTGCCAGCAAGGGGGGGTACTATCAGCCCCAGCATTTT. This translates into CASKGGYYQPQHF.

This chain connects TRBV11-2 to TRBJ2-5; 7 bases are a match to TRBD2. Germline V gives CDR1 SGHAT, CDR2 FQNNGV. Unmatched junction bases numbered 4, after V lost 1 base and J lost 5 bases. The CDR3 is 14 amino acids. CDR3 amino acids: CASSLGAGVETQYF. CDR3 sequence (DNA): TGTGCCAGCAGCTTAGGGGCGGGGGTGGAGACCCAGTACTTC.

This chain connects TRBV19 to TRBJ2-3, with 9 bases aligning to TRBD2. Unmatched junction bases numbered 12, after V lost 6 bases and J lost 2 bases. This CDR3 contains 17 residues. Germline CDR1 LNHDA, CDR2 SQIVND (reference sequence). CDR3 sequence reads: CASRDHPAGGITDTQYF. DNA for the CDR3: TGTGCCAGTAGGGACCACCCAGCGGGGGGAATCACAGATACGCAGTATTTT.

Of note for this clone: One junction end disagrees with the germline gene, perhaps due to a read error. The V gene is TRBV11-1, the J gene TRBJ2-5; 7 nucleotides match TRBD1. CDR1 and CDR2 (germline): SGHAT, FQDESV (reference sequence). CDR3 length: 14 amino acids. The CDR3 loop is CASRLDRDHETQYF. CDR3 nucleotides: TGTGCCAGCAGGTTAGACAGGGATCACGAGACCCAGTACTTC.

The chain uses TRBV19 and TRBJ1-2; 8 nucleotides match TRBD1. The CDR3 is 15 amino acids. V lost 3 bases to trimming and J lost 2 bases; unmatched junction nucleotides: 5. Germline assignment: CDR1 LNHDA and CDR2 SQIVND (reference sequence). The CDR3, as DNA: TGTGCCAGTAGTATCGGCCAGGGGGCGAACTATGGCTACACCTTC. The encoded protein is CASSIGQGANYGYTF.

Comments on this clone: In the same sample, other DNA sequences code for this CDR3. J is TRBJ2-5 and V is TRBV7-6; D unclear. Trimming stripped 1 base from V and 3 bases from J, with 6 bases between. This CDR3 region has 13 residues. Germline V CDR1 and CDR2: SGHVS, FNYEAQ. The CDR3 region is CASSLGQKETQYF. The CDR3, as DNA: TGTGCCAGCAGCTTAGGTCAGAAAGAGACCCAGTACTTC. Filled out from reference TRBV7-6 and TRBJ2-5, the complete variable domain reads GAGVSQSPRYKVTKRGQDVALRCDPISGHVSLYWYRQALGQGPEFLTYFNYEAQQDKSGLPNDRFSAERPEGSISTLTIQRTEQRDSAMYRCASSLGQKETQYFGPGTRLLVL.

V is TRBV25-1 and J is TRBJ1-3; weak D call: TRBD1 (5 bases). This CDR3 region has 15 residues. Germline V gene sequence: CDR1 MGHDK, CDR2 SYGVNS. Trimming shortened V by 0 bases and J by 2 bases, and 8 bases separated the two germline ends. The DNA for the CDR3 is TGTGCCAGCAGTGAATATTGGGGGGCTGGAAACACCATATATTTT. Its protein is CASSEYWGAGNTIYF.

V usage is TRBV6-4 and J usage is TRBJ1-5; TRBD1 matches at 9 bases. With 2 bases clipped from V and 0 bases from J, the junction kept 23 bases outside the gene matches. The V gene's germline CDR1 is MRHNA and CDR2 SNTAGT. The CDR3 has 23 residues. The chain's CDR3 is CASSDPPVETGGGLVYSNQPQHF. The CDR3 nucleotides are TGTGCCAGCAGTGACCCACCCGTAGAGACAGGGGGAGGGTTGGTCTATAGCAATCAGCCCCAGCATTTT.

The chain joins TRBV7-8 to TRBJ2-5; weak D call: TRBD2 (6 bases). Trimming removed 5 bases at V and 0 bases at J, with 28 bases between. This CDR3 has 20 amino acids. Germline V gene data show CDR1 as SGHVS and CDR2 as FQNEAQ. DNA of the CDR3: TGTGCCAGCAGCCCTTCTCGGGACTCAAGACCCCGCCGCGACCAAGAGACCCAGTACTTC. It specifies CASSPSRDSRPRRDQETQYF.

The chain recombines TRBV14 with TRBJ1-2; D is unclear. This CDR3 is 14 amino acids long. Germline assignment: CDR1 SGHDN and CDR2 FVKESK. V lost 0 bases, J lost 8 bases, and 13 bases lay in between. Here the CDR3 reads CASSQDIRPRGYTF. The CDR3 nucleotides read TGTGCCAGCAGCCAAGACATAAGGCCGCGGGGCTACACCTTC.

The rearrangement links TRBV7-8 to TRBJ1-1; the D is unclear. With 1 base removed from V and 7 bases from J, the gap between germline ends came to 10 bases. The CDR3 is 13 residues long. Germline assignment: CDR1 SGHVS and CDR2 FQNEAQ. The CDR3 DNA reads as TGTGCCAGCAGCTTAGGGTGGCGGCTTGAAGCTTTCTTT. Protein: CASSLGWRLEAFF.

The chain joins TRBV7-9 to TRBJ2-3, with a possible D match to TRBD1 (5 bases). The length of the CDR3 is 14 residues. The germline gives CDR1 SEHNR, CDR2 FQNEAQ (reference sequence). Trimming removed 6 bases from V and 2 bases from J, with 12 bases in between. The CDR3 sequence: CASRFRESTDTQYF. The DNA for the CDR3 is TGTGCCAGCAGATTCAGGGAATCCACAGATACGCAGTATTTT.

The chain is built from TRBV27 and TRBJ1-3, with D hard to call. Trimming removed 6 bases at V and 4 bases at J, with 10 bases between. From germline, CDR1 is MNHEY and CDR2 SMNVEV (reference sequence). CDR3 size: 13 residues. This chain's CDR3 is CASSRGSGNTIYF. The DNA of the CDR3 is TGTGCCAGCAGCAGAGGGTCGGGAAACACCATATATTTT.

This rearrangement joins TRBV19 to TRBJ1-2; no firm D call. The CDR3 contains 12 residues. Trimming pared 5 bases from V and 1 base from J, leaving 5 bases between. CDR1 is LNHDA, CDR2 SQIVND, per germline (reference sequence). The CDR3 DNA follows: TGTGCCAGTAGTCTCTATAACTATGGCTACACCTTC. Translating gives CASSLYNYGYTF.

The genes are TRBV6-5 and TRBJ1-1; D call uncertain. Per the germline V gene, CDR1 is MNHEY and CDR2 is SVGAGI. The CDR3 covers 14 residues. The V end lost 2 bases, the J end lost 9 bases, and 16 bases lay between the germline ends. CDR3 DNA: TGTGCCAGCAGTTACGGTGGTGAGAGCCTTAAAGCTTTCTTT. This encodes CASSYGGESLKAFF.

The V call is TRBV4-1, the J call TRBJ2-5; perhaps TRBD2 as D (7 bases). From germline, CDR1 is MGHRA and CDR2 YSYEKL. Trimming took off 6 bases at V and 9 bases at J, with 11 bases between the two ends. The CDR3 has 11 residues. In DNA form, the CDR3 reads TGCGCCAGCAGGGGAGGGGGGGCCCAGTACTTC. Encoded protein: CASRGGGAQYF.

The CDR3 region has the DNA TGTGCCAGCAGTAGTACTACAGGGAATCGAAACACCATATATTTT. This translates into CASSSTTGNRNTIYF. The V and J genes are TRBV28 and TRBJ1-3; D is perhaps TRBD1 (6 bases). Trimming pared 5 bases from V and 5 bases from J, leaving 16 bases between. The CDR3 is 15 amino acids. Germline V gene sequence: CDR1 MDHEN, CDR2 SYDVKM.

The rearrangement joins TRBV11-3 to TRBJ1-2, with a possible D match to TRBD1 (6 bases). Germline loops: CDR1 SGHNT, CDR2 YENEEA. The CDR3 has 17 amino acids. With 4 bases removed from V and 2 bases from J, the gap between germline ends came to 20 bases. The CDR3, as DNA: TGTGCCAGCAGCTCAGGTACAGGGCGACACCAAAACTATGGCTACACCTTC. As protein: CASSSGTGRHQNYGYTF.

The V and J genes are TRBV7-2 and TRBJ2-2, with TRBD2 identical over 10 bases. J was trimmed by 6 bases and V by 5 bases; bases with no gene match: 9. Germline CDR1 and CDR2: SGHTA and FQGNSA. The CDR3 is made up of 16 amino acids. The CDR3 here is CASSPRPSGGPGELFF. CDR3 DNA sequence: TGTGCCAGCAGCCCACGCCCTAGCGGGGGACCCGGGGAGCTGTTTTTT.

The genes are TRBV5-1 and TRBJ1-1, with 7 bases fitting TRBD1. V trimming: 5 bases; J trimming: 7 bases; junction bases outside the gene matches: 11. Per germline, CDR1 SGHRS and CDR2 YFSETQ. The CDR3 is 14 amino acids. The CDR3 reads CASRLTGKSIEAFF. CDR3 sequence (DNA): TGCGCCAGCAGGTTGACAGGGAAAAGTATTGAAGCTTTCTTT.